The 23 T cell receptor beta chains reported below all come from one sample, sequenced in a study of shared clonotypes between healthy human individuals. The table came from immunoSEQ multiplex PCR; TCRdb's copy has only in-frame clones and leaves some out. The sample includes about 600,000 clones, around 97% seen only once; the top ten take roughly 0.055%. The source material was naive CD4+ T cells sorted from blood. Subset indicated: CD45RA+ positively selected. All receptors derive from a woman aged 25-40 years in good health.

The chain links TRBV5-1 to TRBJ1-3, with TRBD1 as a possible D gene (6 bases). The germline V gene has CDR1 SGHRS and CDR2 YFSETQ. With 4 bases removed from V and 9 bases from J, the gap between germline ends came to 20 bases. The CDR3 sequence is 15 residues long. CDR3 coding DNA: TGCGCCAGCAGCCCCGCCGGGGCAGGGGAGGCCACCATATATTTT. Amino acid sequence: CASSPAGAGEATIYF.

This sequence joins TRBV7-8 and TRBJ2-1; D might be TRBD1 (5 bases). The V gene lost 5 bases and the J gene lost 8 bases, with 10 bases spanning the gap. The CDR3 is 12 amino acids. Germline CDR1 SGHVS, CDR2 FQNEAQ. The DNA of the CDR3 is TGTGCCAGCAGCCTTCAGGGATATGAGCAGTTCTTC. Residues: CASSLQGYEQFF.

This CDR3 is CASSPKGPTLSGNTIYF. Here the CDR3 DNA reads TGTGCCAGCAGCCCCAAAGGACCGACCCTTTCAGGAAACACCATATATTTT. This chain joins TRBV4-2 and TRBJ1-3; D not resolved. CDR3 length equals 17 residues. The germline V gene encodes CDR1 LGHNA and CDR2 YNFKEQ. Trimming took 4 bases from V and 4 from J, leaving 20 bases between them.

V and J are TRBV27 and TRBJ2-3; no definite D call. This CDR3 has 14 residues. Germline lookup yields CDR1 MNHEY and CDR2 SMNVEV (reference sequence). V lost 4 bases to trimming and J lost 0 bases, with 8 bases between them. The CDR3 DNA follows: TGTGCCAGCAGTTATGGTTCCAGCACAGATACGCAGTATTTT. It codes for CASSYGSSTDTQYF.

With regard to this clone: This same CDR3 is encoded by further DNA sequences in the sample. The chain has TRBV19 and TRBJ2-6; D call uncertain. CDR1 is LNHDA, CDR2 SQIVND, per germline (reference sequence). The length of the CDR3 is 15 residues. V was shortened by 3 bases and J by 0 bases, with 6 bases between the two germline ends. The CDR3 DNA sequence: TGTGCCAGTAGTATCGGCAGCTCTGGGGCCAACGTCCTGACTTTC. It specifies CASSIGSSGANVLTF.

This clone was detected once. The rearrangement uses TRBV5-1 and TRBJ2-1, with a possible D match to TRBD2 (5 bases). V was shortened by 0 bases and J by 0 bases, with 10 bases between the two germline ends. The CDR3 consists of 16 residues. Looked up from germline, CDR1 is SGHRS and CDR2 is YFSETQ. The CDR3 nucleotides are TGCGCCAGCAGCTTGGACGGGGATACCTCCTACAATGAGCAGTTCTTC. Its protein is CASSLDGDTSYNEQFF.

The count of this clone is one. The rearrangement joins TRBV2 to TRBJ2-5, with TRBD2 as a possible D gene (5 bases). Germline CDR1 SNHLY, CDR2 FYNNEI. This CDR3 has 14 residues. Trimming pared 7 bases from V and 5 bases from J, leaving 17 bases between. The CDR3 DNA is TGTGCCAGCACCACAAACGGGCGGAGGGAGACCCAGTACTTC. Encoded protein: CASTTNGRRETQYF. The full variable domain, its missing parts supplied by reference TRBV2 and TRBJ2-5, is EPEVTQTPSHQVTQMGQEVILRCVPISNHLYFYWYRQILGQKVEFLVSFYNNEISEKSEIFDDQFSVERPDGSNFTLKIRSTKLEDSAMYFCASTTNGRRETQYFGPGTRLLVL.

The rearrangement links TRBV7-2 to TRBJ2-1, with 7 nucleotides matching TRBD2. V shed 8 bases and J 15 bases; nucleotides not matched to a gene: 16. The CDR3 length is 13 residues. Germline-derived CDR1 and CDR2 are SGHTA and FQGNSA. This chain's CDR3 is CASQRAGVVSVFF. CDR3 nucleotide sequence: TGTGCCAGCCAAAGGGCGGGAGTGGTCTCCGTGTTCTTC.

Here the CDR3 reads CASRYQETQYF. CDR3 nucleotide sequence: TGTGCCAGCAGGTACCAAGAGACCCAGTACTTC. The rearrangement joins TRBV6-6 to TRBJ2-5; D is uncertain. Germline CDR1 and CDR2: MNHNY and SVGAGI (reference sequence). The CDR3 has 11 residues. Trimming left V 6 bases short and J 0 bases short, with 2 bases between.

The chain employs TRBV5-1 and TRBJ1-1; the match to TRBD1 covers 10 bases. This CDR3 is 14 amino acids long. Germline V gene lookup returns CDR1 SGHRS and CDR2 YFSETQ. With 4 bases clipped from V and 5 bases from J, the junction kept 5 bases outside the gene matches. CDR3 protein: CASSPGQGGTEAFF. CDR3 in DNA: TGCGCCAGCAGCCCAGGACAGGGGGGTACTGAAGCTTTCTTT.

V and J are TRBV28 and TRBJ2-3; D unresolved. Trimming stripped 5 bases from V and 2 bases from J, with 17 bases between. This CDR3 comprises 16 residues. Germline loops: CDR1 MDHEN, CDR2 SYDVKM. The CDR3 loop is CASSPRHPTLTDTQYF. DNA for the CDR3: TGTGCCAGCAGTCCACGCCATCCGACGCTCACAGATACGCAGTATTTT.

This sequence joins TRBV9 and TRBJ1-1, with a possible D match to TRBD1 (5 bases). CDR3 length equals 15 residues. V lost 4 bases to trimming and J lost 5 bases, with 18 bases between them. The germline gives CDR1 SGDLS, CDR2 YYNGEE. Here the CDR3 DNA reads TGTGCCAGCAGCCTTAACTACAGGACTGGGACTGAAGCTTTCTTT. This sequence encodes CASSLNYRTGTEAFF.

A few counts support this clone. The chain joins TRBV6-5 to TRBJ1-5; D call uncertain. The CDR3 totals 15 residues. Germline V gene data show CDR1 as MNHEY and CDR2 as SVGAGI. Trimming left V 6 bases short and J 2 bases short, with 14 bases between. In DNA, the CDR3 is TGTGCCAGCAGCCCAGACACTTACGGCAATCAGCCCCAGCATTTT. It translates to CASSPDTYGNQPQHF.

The chain couples TRBV13 to TRBJ1-3, with D unclear. Per germline, CDR1 PRHDT and CDR2 FYEKMQ (reference sequence). Trimming stripped 1 base from V and 2 bases from J, with 6 bases between. The CDR3 extends over 14 amino acids. This CDR3 is CASSLATAGNTIYF. CDR3 in DNA: TGTGCCAGCAGCTTAGCGACTGCTGGAAACACCATATATTTT.

This clone showed up just once. V gene TRBV2 combines with J gene TRBJ2-5, with TRBD2 matching 11 bases. The J call is in doubt because the DNA end fits TRBJ2-7 better. The CDR3 extends over 13 amino acids. Per the germline V gene, CDR1 is SNHLY and CDR2 is FYNNEI. The CDR3 loop is CASTGTSGYEQYF. The CDR3, as DNA: TGTGCCAGCACCGGGACTAGCGGTTACGAGCAGTACTTC.

The rearrangement joins TRBV28 to TRBJ1-5; the match to TRBD1 covers 9 bases. Trimming removed 5 bases from V and 2 bases from J; junction bases left unmatched: 7. CDR1 and CDR2 (germline): MDHEN, SYDVKM. CDR3 size: 16 residues. The CDR3 here is CASSIGTGKGNQPQHF. The CDR3 DNA is TGTGCCAGCAGTATCGGGACAGGGAAGGGCAATCAGCCCCAGCATTTT. The complete variable domain, with remaining parts taken from reference TRBV28 and TRBJ1-5, reads DVKVTQSSRYLVKRTGEKVFLECVQDMDHENMFWYRQDPGLGLRLIYFSYDVKMKEKGDIPEGYSVSREKKERFSLILESASTNQTSMYLCASSIGTGKGNQPQHFGDGTRLSIL.

This rearrangement joins TRBV4-1 to TRBJ2-1; the D is unclear. CDR1 and CDR2 (germline): MGHRA, YSYEKL. There are 13 residues in the CDR3. V was trimmed by 1 base and J by 8 bases, leaving 9 bases between them. This CDR3 is CASSQGAWDEQFF. The CDR3 DNA reads as TGCGCCAGCAGCCAAGGGGCCTGGGATGAGCAGTTCTTC.

The V and J genes are TRBV5-1 and TRBJ1-4; the D is unclear. The V gene's germline CDR1 is SGHRS and CDR2 YFSETQ. Trimming cost V 5 bases and J 3 bases, with 8 bases left between them. CDR3 length equals 13 residues. CDR3 sequence reads: CASRSMPNEKLFF. In DNA, the CDR3 is TGCGCCAGCAGGTCAATGCCTAATGAAAAACTGTTTTTT.

The rearrangement links TRBV28 to TRBJ2-5; D may be TRBD1 (6 bases). Per the germline V gene, CDR1 is MDHEN and CDR2 is SYDVKM. CDR3 length equals 14 residues. V was clipped by 3 bases and J by 5 bases, with 13 bases between them. CDR3 sequence reads: CASSFGLRGETQYF. In DNA form, the CDR3 reads TGTGCCAGCAGTTTCGGGCTTAGGGGGGAGACCCAGTACTTC.

This clone has just one count. The chain employs TRBV27 and TRBJ2-2; D remains ambiguous. The CDR3 totals 15 residues. CDR1 MNHEY and CDR2 SMNVEV come from the germline V gene (reference sequence). V dropped 5 bases and J dropped 3 bases, with 13 bases sitting between them. The CDR3 nucleotides are TGTGCCAGCAGTCCCGACCTGGCGTACACCGGGGAGCTGTTTTTT. It encodes CASSPDLAYTGELFF.

This sequence joins TRBV5-1 and TRBJ2-7; D perhaps matches TRBD1 (6 bases). Germline V gives CDR1 SGHRS, CDR2 YFSETQ. V shed 5 bases and J shed 4 bases, with 16 bases lying between them. The CDR3 runs 14 residues. CDR3 DNA sequence: TGCGCCAGCAGGTGGACAGAGGTTCTTTACGAGCAGTACTTC. It codes for CASRWTEVLYEQYF.

The J gene is TRBJ2-6, the V gene TRBV5-4; D possibly corresponds to TRBD2 (6 bases). The CDR3 runs 15 residues. V gave up 6 bases and J gave up 0 bases, with 10 bases separating them. Germline loops: CDR1 SGHNT, CDR2 YYREEE (reference sequence). The CDR3 sequence is CASTWDSSGANVLTF. CDR3 DNA: TGTGCCAGCACCTGGGACTCCTCTGGGGCCAACGTCCTGACTTTC.

The V gene is TRBV29-1, the J gene TRBJ2-2; D tentatively fits TRBD1 or TRBD2 (6 bases each). Trimming took off 7 bases at V and 0 bases at J, with 15 bases between the two ends. The germline CDR1 and CDR2 sequences are SQVTM and ANQGSEA. The CDR3 is made up of 15 amino acids. CDR3 sequence: CSGGRDAANTGELFF. The CDR3 nucleotides read TGCAGCGGGGGGCGGGACGCCGCGAACACCGGGGAGCTGTTTTTT.